Presented here are 6 T cell receptor beta chains from one specimen sequenced in a study of cytomegalovirus exposure and HLA in healthy donors (TCRdb year 2017). The method was the immunoSEQ multiplex PCR assay. For the multiplex PCR, a mixture combining 60 forward primers for TCR Vbeta segments and 13 reverse primers for TCR Jbeta segments was used. Not all clones reach the TCRdb copy of this immuneACCESS table, which keeps in-frame sequences only. Checked studies attribute under half of the gap to unresolved V genes and leave the rest unexplained. A total of 110,000 to 150,000 clones appear in this sample, around 80% of them only once. The top ten clonotypes cover almost 2.5% of the sample. The material sequenced was PBMCs. These receptor sequences come from a boy aged 2-9 years in good health and CMV-seronegative.

The V gene is TRBV27, the J gene TRBJ1-2, with 12 positions matching TRBD1. With V trimmed by 4 bases and J by 6 bases, 6 bases remained unmatched. Looked up from germline, CDR1 is MNHEY and CDR2 is SMNVEV (reference sequence). This CDR3 spans 15 amino acids. The CDR3 DNA reads TGTGCCAGCAGTTCCATCCGGGACAGGGGGCATGGCTACACCTTC. It codes for CASSSIRDRGHGYTF.

This rearrangement joins TRBV12-5 to TRBJ1-1; TRBD1 might be the D (5 bases). The ends were cut back, 8 bases at V and 7 bases at J, with 17 bases in the middle. The germline gives CDR1 LGHNT, CDR2 FRNRAP. The CDR3 is 13 residues long. Here the CDR3 reads CASSRGGVYEAFF. Written as DNA, the CDR3 is TGTGCTAGTTCCCGGGGGGGGGTTTATGAAGCTTTCTTT.

The V call is TRBV6-5, the J call TRBJ2-7, with 8 bases that match TRBD1. The germline V gene encodes CDR1 MNHEY and CDR2 SVGAGI. V shed 1 base, J shed 3 bases, and the junction held 5 bases outside the gene matches. The CDR3 is 15 residues long. The CDR3 sequence is CASSYFGQGRYEQYF. Written as DNA, the CDR3 is TGTGCCAGCAGTTACTTTGGACAGGGTCGCTACGAGCAGTACTTC.

This CDR3 is CASSSDRGYEQYF. CDR3 DNA: TGTGCCAGCAGCTCGGACAGGGGGTACGAGCAGTACTTC. The J gene is TRBJ2-7, the V gene TRBV7-3, with TRBD1 matching 10 bases. The CDR3 totals 13 residues. V trimming: 4 bases; J trimming: 4 bases; junction bases outside the gene matches: 1. Germline values: CDR1 SGHTA, CDR2 FQGTGA.

The chain uses TRBV5-1 and TRBJ2-3; a weak D match, TRBD1 (5 bases). The CDR3 is 14 residues long. V dropped 4 bases and J dropped 0 bases, with 9 bases sitting between them. The germline V gene has CDR1 SGHRS and CDR2 YFSETQ. CDR3 sequence reads: CASSVTASTDTQYF. The CDR3 DNA is TGCGCCAGCAGCGTGACAGCTAGCACAGATACGCAGTATTTT.

V and J are TRBV5-6 and TRBJ1-5, with D possibly being TRBD1 (6 bases). Germline values: CDR1 SGHDT, CDR2 YYEEEE. The ends were cut back, 0 bases at V and 5 bases at J, with 15 bases in the middle. The CDR3 covers 16 residues. The CDR3 region has the DNA TGTGCCAGCAGCTTGGGGGAAACAGGGCTATATCAGCCCCAGCATTTT. It encodes CASSLGETGLYQPQHF.